The present TCR beta chain was sequenced within a study of T cell changes during pregnancy in multiple sclerosis. This clone turned up a few times. The method was immunoSEQ multiplex PCR; TCRdb's version includes in-frame clones alone and lacks a portion of them. The sample holds almost 65,000 clones; 92% are singletons and the top ten take approximately 2.2%. Looked up from germline, CDR1 is SEHNR and CDR2 is FQNEAQ (reference sequence). V lost 5 bases to trimming and J lost 0 bases, with 10 bases between them. This CDR3 has 14 residues. The J gene is TRBJ1-1, the V gene TRBV7-9; D not certain. This receptor was identified in a female donor with multiple sclerosis, enrolled in a pregnancy study. The material was peripheral blood, obtained in the first trimester of pregnancy. The CDR3 sequence is CASSRRTLNTEAFF. The CDR3 DNA reads as TGTGCCAGCAGCCGCAGAACCTTGAACACTGAAGCTTTCTTT.